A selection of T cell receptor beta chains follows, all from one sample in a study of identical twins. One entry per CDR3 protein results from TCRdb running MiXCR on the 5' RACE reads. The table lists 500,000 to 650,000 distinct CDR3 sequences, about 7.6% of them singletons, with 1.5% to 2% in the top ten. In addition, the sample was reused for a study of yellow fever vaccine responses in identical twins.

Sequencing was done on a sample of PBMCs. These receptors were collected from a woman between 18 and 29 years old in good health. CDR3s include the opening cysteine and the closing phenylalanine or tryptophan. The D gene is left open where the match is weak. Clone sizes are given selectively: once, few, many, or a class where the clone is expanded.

cdr3_aa: CASSPGGLAGGQYNEQFF; cdr3_nt: TGTGCCAGCAGTCCAGGGGGACTAGCGGGGGGGCAGTACAATGAGCAGTTCTTC; j_call: TRBJ2-1; d_call: TRBD2; v_call: TRBV2; clone_size: .
cdr3_aa: CSAPGRGTQYF; cdr3_nt: TGCAGTGCCCCCGGGAGGGGGACCCAGTACTTC; j_call: TRBJ2-5; d_call: TRBD2; v_call: TRBV20-1; clone_size: many
cdr3_aa: CSVPGETPLHF; cdr3_nt: TGCAGCGTTCCAGGGGAGACACCCCTCCACTTT; j_call: TRBJ1-6; d_call: .; v_call: TRBV29-1; clone_size: few
cdr3_aa: CASSFRRLAGADTQYF; cdr3_nt: TGTGCCAGCAGTTTTCGGCGTCTAGCGGGAGCAGATACGCAGTATTTT; j_call: TRBJ2-3; d_call: TRBD2; v_call: TRBV28; clone_size: many
cdr3_aa: CASGSAGTQSYEQYF; cdr3_nt: TGTGCTAGTGGTTCCGCTGGGACGCAGAGCTACGAGCAGTACTTC; j_call: TRBJ2-7; d_call: .; v_call: TRBV12-5; clone_size: many
cdr3_aa: CSALQGGGTEAFF; cdr3_nt: TGCAGTGCTTTACAGGGGGGAGGTACTGAAGCTTTCTTT; j_call: TRBJ1-1; d_call: TRBD1; v_call: TRBV20-1; clone_size: few
cdr3_aa: CATQNGQTYNEQFF; cdr3_nt: TGTGCCACCCAAAACGGACAGACTTACAATGAGCAGTTCTTC; j_call: TRBJ2-1; d_call: .; v_call: TRBV6-1; clone_size: many
cdr3_aa: CASRPTGPGSSYNEQFF; cdr3_nt: TGTGCCAGCAGACCGACAGGCCCGGGGAGCTCCTACAATGAGCAGTTCTTC; j_call: TRBJ2-1; d_call: .; v_call: TRBV7-9; clone_size: .
cdr3_aa: CSARGSYNEQFF; cdr3_nt: TGCAGTGCTCGGGGCTCCTACAATGAGCAGTTCTTC; j_call: TRBJ2-1; d_call: .; v_call: TRBV20-1; clone_size: many
cdr3_aa: CSAIKDTEAFF; cdr3_nt: TGCAGTGCTATCAAAGACACTGAAGCTTTCTTT; j_call: TRBJ1-1; d_call: .; v_call: TRBV20-1; clone_size: .